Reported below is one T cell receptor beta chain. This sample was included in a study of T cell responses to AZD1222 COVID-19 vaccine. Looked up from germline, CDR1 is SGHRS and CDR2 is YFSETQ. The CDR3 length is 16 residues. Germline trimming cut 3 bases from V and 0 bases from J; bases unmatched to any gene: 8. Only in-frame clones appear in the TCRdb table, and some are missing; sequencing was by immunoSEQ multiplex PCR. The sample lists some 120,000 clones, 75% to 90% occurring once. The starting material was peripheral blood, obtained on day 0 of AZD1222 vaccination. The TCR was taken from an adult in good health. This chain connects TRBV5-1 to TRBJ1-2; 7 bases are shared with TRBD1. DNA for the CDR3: TGCGCCAGCAGCTCAGGGACAGCCCGAGCTAACTATGGCTACACCTTC. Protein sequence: CASSSGTARANYGYTF.